The entry below gives a single T cell receptor beta chain sequence along with its context. This clonotype was detected many times. The antigen this receptor binds is unknown. No much larger clone is present one base from it, and per-base qualities are unavailable. This record comes from a study of T cells after yellow fever vaccination (dated by TCRdb to between 2018 and 2021). About the study as a whole: The SMART-Seq v4 Ultra Low Input RNA kit was used to prepare libraries from fractions with low cell numbers. To follow T-cell clones before and after both primary and booster YFV17D yellow fever vaccination, bulk TCR alpha and beta repertoires underwent longitudinal sequencing. Two healthy male donors, one aged 18 to 30 and one aged 30 to 40 years, made up the cohort. Blood samples were taken at several timepoints before and after primary and secondary immunization, and bulk PBMC replicates and cell subsets were isolated.

Study-wide findings and limitations: A small fraction of clonotypes appeared in both the CD4 and CD8 compartments, likely as a result of convergent recombination. Computational filtering was required because FACS-sorted repertoires could contain abundant contaminating clonotypes from the bulk population. Compared with the primary T-cell response, the secondary T-cell response was weaker but faster, peaking on day 5 rather than day 15. Because the study included only a couple of donors, the extent to which the findings can be generalized is limited. After the booster, most clones that had expanded after primary vaccination were detected again (approximately 95% of CD4 and more than 80% of CD8), suggesting broad maintenance of memory.

From the cysteine up to the phenylalanine, the CDR3 has a length of 14 residues. Solely the CDR3 DNA is kept, with 42 bases framed from the first base. Reading the germline V gene (reference sequence) gives CDR1 LGHDT and CDR2 YNNKEL. Relative to germline, V is 6 bases shorter and J is 1 base shorter, with 12 bases between their ends. The sample's treatment or condition label is to be understood as: live attenuated yellow fever vaccine strain. Two biological replicates of bulk PBMCs were collected at each blood-draw timepoint. A standard Ficoll-Paque protocol was used to isolate PBMCs from peripheral blood. TriZol was used to extract RNA from bulk PBMCs, CD4 and CD8 fractions, and dextramer-positive and dextramer-negative fractions. TCR cDNA was made using 5'RACE template switching, a step that added a universal primer site and unique molecular identifiers. Priming for cDNA synthesis came from both the TCR alpha and TCR beta constant segments. Libraries were amplified in two PCR steps, with sample barcodes and sequencing adapters added in the second step. Libraries were sequenced on Illumina HiSeq 2500 (2x100 bp) or NovaSeq (2x150 bp). On the study's bioinformatics: MIGEC was used to demultiplex reads and collapse the reads into UMI consensus sequences, and MiXCR was used for V(D)J alignment. Vaccine-responding clonotypes were defined with edgeR using replicate PBMC samples, requiring FDR below 0.01 and a log2 fold change above 5 up to day 15. Each bulk clonotype was labeled CD4 or CD8 based on which sequenced repertoire, CD4 or CD8, contained the clonotype at higher abundance. TCRdb handled the public reads itself, with Q25 trimming in fastp and clone calling in MiXCR, and kept productive beta chains. Identical CDR3 protein sequences are pooled into one entry, listed with their most common genes and DNA. Here the V and J calls rest on TCRdb's processing, not on the authors' analysis. Across this sample there are hundreds of thousands of distinct CDR3 sequences, with roughly 9.4% seen only once. The ten largest clones add up to more than 15% of the sample.

The material was PBMCs, obtained on the day of the first yellow fever vaccination. The rearranged segments are TRBV3-1 and TRBJ1-1; the D gene is perhaps TRBD1, on 6 matching bases. The receptor comes from a man aged 18 to 29 who received the YFV17D yellow fever vaccine. The DNA sequence follows: TGTGCCAGCAGTCTACTACAGGGGAACACTGAAGCTTTCTTT. It translates to CASSLLQGNTEAFF.